This is a list of T cell receptor beta chains from one sample in a study of cytomegalovirus exposure and HLA in healthy donors. The protocol was immunoSEQ multiplex PCR, while the TCRdb copy is restricted to in-frame clones and leaves out a portion. Of about 140,000 clones in the sample, around 9.7% are singletons; the top ten hold 1.8%. Sequencing was done on a sample of PBMCs. The receptors originated from a man aged 50 or older in good health and CMV-seronegative. The CDR3 runs from the conserved cysteine through the conserved F or W. D genes are given only for firm matches. Clone size appears in some rows only: once, few, many, or a class for an expanded clone.

>TRBV7-9|-|TRBJ2-5|TRBD2
CASSLVSGGAQTQYF
TGTGCCAGCAGCTTAGTTAGCGGGGGGGCACAGACCCAGTACTTC
>TRBV5-6|-|TRBJ1-1|-
CASSAGVPNTEAFF
TGTGCCAGCAGCGCCGGTGTACCGAACACTGAAGCTTTCTTT
>TRBV6-1|few|TRBJ2-1|TRBD2
CASSELTSGSPEQFF
TGTGCCAGCAGTGAATTGACTAGCGGGAGCCCTGAGCAGTTCTTC
>TRBV18|few|TRBJ2-7|TRBD2
CASSPPRGREAAYEQYF
TGTGCCAGCTCACCACCGAGAGGGCGGGAGGCCGCCTACGAGCAGTACTTC
>TRBV19|few|TRBJ2-6|-
CASSRAGDGANVLTF
TGTGCCAGTAGTCGCGCAGGGGACGGGGCCAACGTCCTGACTTTC
>TRBV5-1|-|TRBJ2-3|TRBD2
CASSFSSGGAVDTQYF
TGCGCCAGCAGCTTTTCTAGCGGGGGGGCGGTAGATACGCAGTATTTT
>TRBV5-1|few|TRBJ1-1|-
CASSFTVNTEAFF
TGCGCCAGCAGCTTCACAGTGAACACTGAAGCTTTCTTT
>TRBV30|-|TRBJ2-3|-
CACPGFGTDTQYF
TGTGCCTGTCCAGGGTTTGGCACAGATACGCAGTATTTT
>TRBV9|few|TRBJ2-7|TRBD2
CASSVLADFSYEQYF
TGTGCCAGCAGCGTACTAGCGGACTTCTCCTACGAGCAGTACTTC
>TRBV7-8|few|TRBJ2-5|TRBD2
CASSPLAGEETQYF
TGTGCCAGCAGCCCCCTAGCGGGAGAAGAGACCCAGTACTTC
>TRBV7-3|-|TRBJ2-2|TRBD2
CASSLSSGANTGELFF
TGTGCCAGCAGCCTTTCTAGCGGCGCGAACACCGGGGAGCTGTTTTTT
>TRBV6-6|-|TRBJ1-3|-
CASSYDGLSSGNTIYF
TGTGCCAGCAGTTACGATGGACTGAGCTCTGGAAACACCATATATTTT
>TRBV7-3|few|TRBJ2-3|-
CASSSLLRTDTQYF
TGTGCCAGCAGTTCCCTACTCCGCACAGATACGCAGTATTTT
>TRBV9|-|TRBJ2-3|-
CASSVVVSADTQYF
TGTGCCAGCAGCGTAGTAGTTAGCGCCGATACGCAGTATTTT
>TRBV7-2|-|TRBJ2-1|-
CASRSKSGEAYNEQFF
TGTGCCAGCAGGAGCAAGTCGGGAGAGGCCTACAATGAGCAGTTCTTC
>TRBV19|few|TRBJ1-2|-
CASSMERGVGGYTF
TGTGCCAGTAGTATGGAACGGGGGGTAGGTGGTTACACCTTC
>TRBV6-1|few|TRBJ2-1|TRBD2
CASKLTGGDNEQFF
TGTGCCAGCAAGCTAACGGGGGGGGACAATGAGCAGTTCTTC
>TRBV15|few|TRBJ1-1|TRBD1
CATSARQGGTEAFF
TGTGCCACCAGCGCTAGACAGGGGGGCACTGAAGCTTTCTTT
>TRBV5-6|few|TRBJ1-6|-
CASSLDTGTNSPLHF
TGTGCCAGCAGCTTGGATACAGGGACGAATTCACCCCTCCACTTT
>TRBV28|-|TRBJ1-1|-
CASTKGAQLNTEAFF
TGTGCCAGCACCAAAGGGGCCCAGCTGAACACTGAAGCTTTCTTT
>TRBV5-6|-|TRBJ1-5|TRBD1
CASSWGQGGQPQHF
TGTGCCAGCAGCTGGGGACAGGGGGGACAGCCCCAGCATTTT
>TRBV18|-|TRBJ1-1|-
CASSGQRAMNTEAFF
TGTGCCAGCTCAGGGCAGAGGGCAATGAACACTGAAGCTTTCTTT
>TRBV7-8|-|TRBJ1-2|-
CVSSLAGGGTYGYTF
TGTGTCAGCAGCTTAGCGGGCGGGGGGACCTATGGCTACACCTTC
>TRBV7-9|-|TRBJ2-3|TRBD2
CASSSSGGEVTDTQYF
TGTGCCAGCAGCTCAAGCGGGGGGGAGGTCACAGATACGCAGTATTTT
>TRBV15|few|TRBJ2-3|TRBD2
CATSRDRTSGTDTQYF
TGTGCCACCAGCAGAGACAGGACTAGCGGGACAGATACGCAGTATTTT
>TRBV25-1|-|TRBJ2-5|-
CASSKGVSETGETQYF
TGTGCCAGCAGTAAGGGGGTTAGTGAGACAGGAGAGACCCAGTACTTC
>TRBV7-9|-|TRBJ2-1|-
CASSLVGGIEQFF
TGTGCCAGCAGCTTAGTTGGGGGCATTGAGCAGTTCTTC
>TRBV2|-|TRBJ2-1|TRBD2
CASRGLTLAGGGSYNEQFF
TGTGCCAGCAGAGGATTGACACTAGCGGGAGGAGGCTCCTACAATGAGCAGTTCTTC
>TRBV5-4|few|TRBJ2-7|TRBD2
CASSLSPGGVYEQYF
TGTGCCAGCAGCTTAAGTCCGGGGGGTGTTTACGAGCAGTACTTC
>TRBV7-9|-|TRBJ2-1|TRBD2
CASSSTSGGKGEQFF
TGTGCCAGCAGCTCAACTAGCGGGGGGAAAGGTGAGCAGTTCTTC
>TRBV15|few|TRBJ2-5|-
CATSRGRAQETQYF
TGTGCCACCAGCAGAGGCCGCGCCCAAGAGACCCAGTACTTC
>TRBV5-4|few|TRBJ2-7|TRBD2
CASSFPGLSSNEQYF
TGTGCCAGCAGCTTCCCGGGACTAAGCTCCAACGAGCAGTACTTC
>TRBV4-2|few|TRBJ2-3|TRBD2
CASSQGTSGRRDRDTQYF
TGTGCCAGCAGCCAGGGGACTAGCGGGCGCCGCGATCGAGATACGCAGTATTTT
>TRBV5-1|few|TRBJ2-2|TRBD1
CASREGPGGRGELFF
TGCGCCAGCAGGGAGGGTCCAGGGGGCCGAGGGGAGCTGTTTTTT
>TRBV4-2|few|TRBJ2-7|TRBD2
CASSQPDASGANYEQYF
TGTGCCAGCAGCCAACCTGATGCTAGCGGAGCCAACTACGAGCAGTACTTC
>TRBV18|few|TRBJ1-6|TRBD1
CASSPDRGGSPLHF
TGTGCCAGCTCACCCGACAGGGGTGGATCACCCCTCCACTTT
>TRBV6-5|-|TRBJ2-2|TRBD1
CASSYGTVDTGELFF
TGTGCCAGCAGTTACGGGACAGTCGACACCGGGGAGCTGTTTTTT
>TRBV7-8|-|TRBJ2-1|TRBD1
CASKSGTGTYNEQFF
TGTGCCAGCAAATCCGGGACAGGGACCTACAATGAGCAGTTCTTC
>TRBV30|once|TRBJ2-7|-
CAWSVQGYEQYF
TGTGCCTGGAGTGTACAGGGATACGAGCAGTACTTC
>TRBV6-6|few|TRBJ2-3|TRBD2
CASSYLASGATDTQYF
TGTGCCAGCAGTTACTTGGCTAGCGGGGCCACAGATACGCAGTATTTT
>TRBV6-5|-|TRBJ2-3|-
CASRPGLSTDTQYF
TGTGCCAGCAGACCGGGACTGAGCACAGATACGCAGTATTTT
>TRBV28|few|TRBJ2-7|-
CASSSYSGSPYEQYF
TGTGCCAGCAGCTCCTACTCAGGGTCCCCCTACGAGCAGTACTTC
>TRBV30|-|TRBJ2-5|TRBD2
CAWGLAGVGETQYF
TGTGCCTGGGGGCTAGCGGGGGTCGGGGAGACCCAGTACTTC
>TRBV5-6|few|TRBJ2-1|TRBD2
CASSKRLAGAGNEQFF
TGTGCCAGCAGCAAGAGACTAGCGGGAGCTGGCAATGAGCAGTTCTTC
>TRBV6-6|few|TRBJ2-2|TRBD1
CASSYVDRVGGELFF
TGTGCCAGCAGTTACGTGGACAGGGTGGGCGGGGAGCTGTTTTTT
>TRBV5-6|-|TRBJ1-2|TRBD1
CASSWTGAPDHTF
TGTGCCAGCAGCTGGACAGGGGCCCCGGACCACACCTTC
>TRBV11-2|-|TRBJ2-1|-
CASSPELRVNEQFF
TGTGCCAGCAGCCCTGAACTCAGGGTGAATGAGCAGTTCTTC
>TRBV9|-|TRBJ2-7|TRBD1
CASSAQGAQGNEQYF
TGTGCCAGCAGCGCCCAGGGGGCGCAGGGAAACGAGCAGTACTTC
>TRBV7-9|few|TRBJ2-3|TRBD2
CASLEGGGTDTQYF
TGTGCCAGCCTAGAGGGCGGGGGAACAGATACGCAGTATTTT
>TRBV6-1|-|TRBJ2-7|-
CASSEAAPPSYEQYF
TGTGCCAGCAGTGAAGCTGCGCCCCCCTCCTACGAGCAGTACTTC
>TRBV18|-|TRBJ2-3|TRBD2
CASSPGGSADTQYF
TGTGCCAGCTCACCAGGCGGGAGTGCAGATACGCAGTATTTT
>TRBV5-1|few|TRBJ2-7|TRBD1
CASSLVAGTGVYEQYF
TGCGCCAGCAGCTTGGTGGCGGGGACAGGGGTTTACGAGCAGTACTTC
>TRBV27|few|TRBJ2-1|-
CAWGRVNYNEQFF
TGTGCCTGGGGCCGGGTAAACTACAATGAGCAGTTCTTC
>TRBV7-9|once|TRBJ2-2|TRBD1
CASSPRDRGPRELFF
TGTGCCAGCAGCCCCCGGGACAGGGGGCCGCGGGAGCTGTTTTTT
>TRBV10-1|few|TRBJ1-1|-
CASSPGAGEAFF
TGCGCCAGCAGTCCCGGCGCAGGTGAAGCTTTCTTT
>TRBV7-3|-|TRBJ1-2|TRBD1
CATRKGDSDYGYTF
TGTGCCACTAGAAAGGGGGACAGTGACTATGGCTACACCTTC
>TRBV11-2|-|TRBJ2-2|TRBD2
CASSLRPGTSGTNTGELFF
TGTGCCAGCAGCCTCCGCCCCGGGACTAGCGGAACGAACACCGGGGAGCTGTTTTTT
>TRBV7-6|-|TRBJ1-3|-
CASSPEGNTIYF
TGTGCCAGCAGCCCAGAAGGAAACACCATATATTTT